This T cell receptor beta chain was profiled in a study of cytomegalovirus exposure and HLA in healthy donors. The V end was cut by 2 bases, the J end by 2 bases, with 11 bases between. This CDR3 region has 15 residues. Germline CDR1 reads SGHVS; CDR2 reads FQNEAQ. PCR involved 60 Vbeta and 13 Jbeta primers. TCRdb's table, derived via immunoSEQ multiplex PCR, lists solely in-frame clones and lacks some. The sample has around 180,000 clones; roughly three quarters are singletons. This clonotype was obtained from a woman aged 45-60 years in good health and CMV-seronegative. The specimen sequenced was PBMCs. V is TRBV7-8 and J is TRBJ2-3; possible D gene TRBD2, 5 bases. For the CDR3, the DNA is TGTGCCAGCAGCTTATTGGACTCCCACACAGATACGCAGTATTTT. Its protein is CASSLLDSHTDTQYF.